These 27 T cell receptor beta chains were sequenced from one sample in a study of regulatory T cells in long-lasting Graves disease. Through Arm-PCR of CDR3 regions and iRepertoire HTBI primers, TCR beta libraries were built. TCRdb re-analysed the multiplex PCR reads in MiXCR, keeping a single row per CDR3 protein. The profile shows under 500,000 distinct CDR3 sequences, around 21% of them singletons. Time point here: persistent/refractory GD, antithyroid drugs over 5 years with positive TRAb. Researchers made the TCR library from RNA that was extracted from PBMCs. The sequences come from peripheral blood mononuclear cells (PBMCs), collected when the disease was refractory, from a patient treated with antithyroid drugs. These receptors came from a female donor with Graves disease.

This clonotype was observed many times. The J gene is TRBJ2-6, the V gene TRBV7-2; no clear D. Germline V CDR1 and CDR2: SGHTA, FQGNSA. This CDR3 has 14 amino acids. V was shortened by 5 bases and J by 0 bases, with 5 bases between the two germline ends. The CDR3 DNA sequence: TGTGCCAGCAGCCGTACCTCTGGGGCCAACGTCCTGACTTTC. Translating gives CASSRTSGANVLTF.

The V call is TRBV29-1, the J call TRBJ2-7, with 8 bases matching TRBD1. This CDR3 is built from 14 residues. The V segment lost 7 bases and the J segment 1 base; nucleotides outside the gene matches: 9. Germline V lookup: CDR1 SQVTM, CDR2 ANQGSEA. The CDR3 loop is CSAAGTGGSYEQYF. CDR3 nucleotide sequence: TGCAGCGCGGCCGGGACAGGAGGTTCCTACGAGCAGTACTTC.

The CDR3 bases are TGTGCCAGCAGCTTCGCCACGGTCGGGGGCGAGCAGTACTTC. Translating it yields CASSFATVGGEQYF. The chain joins TRBV5-4 to TRBJ2-7, with TRBD2 as a possible D gene (6 bases). Per the germline V gene, CDR1 is SGHNT and CDR2 is YYREEE (reference sequence). The CDR3 is 14 amino acids. V was pared by 2 bases and J by 6 bases, with 15 bases between.

This clonotype has at least ten counts. J is TRBJ1-6 and V is TRBV19; D gene uncertain. Trimming removed 5 bases at V and 7 bases at J, with 18 bases between. Germline values: CDR1 LNHDA, CDR2 SQIVND (reference sequence). The CDR3 is 16 residues long. The CDR3, as DNA: TGTGCCAGTAGTGTCTCGCTGGGATTTTGGAATTCACCCCTCCACTTT. This gives the protein CASSVSLGFWNSPLHF. Complete variable domain (other parts from reference TRBV19 and TRBJ1-6): DGGITQSPKYLFRKEGQNVTLSCEQNLNHDAMYWYRQDPGQGLRLIYYSQIVNDFQKGDIAEGYSVSREKKESFPLTVTSAQKNPTAFYLCASSVSLGFWNSPLHFGNGTRLTVT.

As for this clonotype: At one end the junction does not follow the germline gene, possibly because of a read error. The chain joins TRBV18 to TRBJ1-1; D might be TRBD1 (6 bases). This CDR3 is built from 14 residues. Germline V gene data show CDR1 as KGHSH and CDR2 as LQKENI. The CDR3 region is CASSQDSGSTEAFF. In DNA, the CDR3 is TGCGCCAGCTCACAGGACAGTGGAAGCACTGAAGCTTTCTTT.

V and J are TRBV20-1 and TRBJ2-7; 9 bases agree with TRBD2. The germline V gene encodes CDR1 DFQATT and CDR2 SNEGSKA (reference sequence). CDR3 size: 13 residues. V shed 5 bases, J shed 3 bases, and the junction held 5 bases outside the gene matches. CDR3 sequence: CSAAISGSYEQYF. The CDR3 nucleotides read TGCAGTGCTGCGATTAGCGGGAGCTACGAGCAGTACTTC.

The chain carries TRBV27 and TRBJ2-6; D not certain. The germline V gene has CDR1 MNHEY and CDR2 SMNVEV (reference sequence). The CDR3 spans 17 residues. The ends were cut back, 3 bases at V and 0 bases at J, with 12 bases in the middle. The CDR3 nucleotides read TGTGCCAGCAGTTTTGGGGTCCACCCCTCTGGGGCCAACGTCCTGACTTTC. Its translation: CASSFGVHPSGANVLTF.

Notes on this clonotype: A far larger clone differs by one base, so this is likely a read error. This chain joins TRBV11-3 and TRBJ2-5; 13 nucleotides match TRBD2. This CDR3 is built from 15 residues. Germline CDR1 and CDR2: SGHNT and YENEEA. The CDR3 sequence is CASSLGLAGGETRYF. In nucleotides, the CDR3 is TGTGCCAGCAGCTTAGGACTAGCGGGAGGAGAGACCCGGTACTTC. Full variable domain (missing parts from reference TRBV11-3 and TRBJ2-5): EAGVVQSPRYKIIEKKQPVAFWCNPISGHNTLYWYLQNLGQGPELLIRYENEEAVDDSQLPKDRFSAERLKGVDSTLKIQPAELGDSAVYLCASSLGLAGGETRYFGPGTRLLVL.

V gene TRBV25-1 combines with J gene TRBJ1-4; no clear D gene. V lost 2 bases and J lost 5, with 9 bases in between. There are 14 residues in the CDR3. Germline V gene lookup returns CDR1 MGHDK and CDR2 SYGVNS. The CDR3, as DNA: TGTGCCAGCAGTGAACAGGAGGGAAATGAAAAACTGTTTTTT. It specifies CASSEQEGNEKLFF.

On this clonotype: It may be a read error: a sequence one base away is much more abundant. This sequence joins TRBV11-1 and TRBJ2-7, with unresolved D. The CDR3 runs 12 residues. Germline CDR1 SGHAT, CDR2 FQDESV (reference sequence). This CDR3 is CACSPPSYEQYF. CDR3 nucleotide sequence: TGTGCCTGCAGCCCGCCCTCCTACGAGCAGTACTTC.

In this sample, this clonotype turned up a few times. V usage is TRBV15 and J usage is TRBJ2-6; no reliable D call. The CDR3 is made up of 16 amino acids. The germline CDR1 and CDR2 sequences are LNHNV and YYDKDF (reference sequence). The V end lost 2 bases, the J end lost 0 bases, and 8 bases lay between the germline ends. The DNA of the CDR3 is TGTGCCACCAGCAGAATGGGCGGCTCTGGGGCCAACGTCCTGACTTTC. Encoded protein: CATSRMGGSGANVLTF. Complete variable domain (other parts from reference TRBV15 and TRBJ2-6): DAMVIQNPRYQVTQFGKPVTLSCSQTLNHNVMYWYQQKSSQAPKLLFHYYDKDFNNEADTPDNFQSRRPNTSFCFLDIRSPGLGDTAMYLCATSRMGGSGANVLTFGAGSRLTVL.

This chain connects TRBV6-1 to TRBJ2-1; TRBD1 matches 8 bases. Germline assignment: CDR1 MNHNS and CDR2 SASEGT. V was pared by 6 bases and J by 5 bases, with 6 bases of the junction left unmatched. The CDR3 runs to 14 residues. CDR3 in amino acids: CASRDRVHHNEQFF. The CDR3 nucleotides read TGTGCCAGCAGGGACAGGGTCCACCACAATGAGCAGTTCTTC.

The V and J genes are TRBV12-3 or TRBV12-4 and TRBJ2-4; 13 bases fit TRBD2. The end of the DNA aligns better with TRBJ2-1, so the J call may be wrong. The CDR3 totals 14 residues. The CDR3 bases are TGTGCCAGCGGGACTAGCGGGAAGGGCAATGAGCAGTTCTTC. Its protein product is CASGTSGKGNEQFF.

The gene calls are TRBV20-1 and TRBJ2-3, with D perhaps given as TRBD1 or TRBD2 (6 bases each). Trimming stripped 4 bases from V and 6 bases from J, with 20 bases between. Looked up from germline, CDR1 is DFQATT and CDR2 is SNEGSKA (reference sequence). The CDR3 is 15 residues long. This CDR3 is CSATSRGGLLDTQYF. CDR3 nucleotides: TGCAGTGCTACCTCCCGTGGGGGGCTTTTGGATACGCAGTATTTT.

The V and J genes are TRBV29-1 and TRBJ2-5, with D tentatively TRBD1 or TRBD2 (5 bases each). CDR3 length: 16 amino acids. In germline, CDR1 is SQVTM, CDR2 ANQGSEA. Trimming left V 5 bases short and J 0 bases short, with 19 bases between. For the CDR3, the DNA is TGCAGCGTTCCATTGCCGGGACCGTGGTACCAAGAGACCCAGTACTTC. Translated: CSVPLPGPWYQETQYF.

Regarding this clonotype: With a much larger clone just one base away, this may be a read error. The J gene is TRBJ1-2, the V gene TRBV27, with D possibly matching TRBD1 (6 bases). Germline lookup yields CDR1 MNHEY and CDR2 SMNVEV (reference sequence). This CDR3 spans 14 amino acids. V dropped 3 bases and J dropped 4 bases, with 12 bases sitting between them. The DNA for the CDR3 is TGTGCCAGCAGTTTGTGGGGGCGCAGCTATGGCTACACCTTC. It yields the protein CASSLWGRSYGYTF.

Turning to this clonotype: At one end, the junction sequence differs from germline, possibly due to a read error. The chain couples TRBV18 to TRBJ1-3; D not certain. This CDR3 contains 17 residues. Looked up from germline, CDR1 is KGHSH and CDR2 is LQKENI. CDR3 nucleotide sequence: TGTGCCAGCTCACCACCGATGCAGGCCATCTCTAGAAACACCATATATTTT. Translation: CASSPPMQAISRNTIYF.

The V gene is TRBV5-1, the J gene TRBJ2-7; tentatively, D is TRBD1 (5 bases). Trimming took 0 bases from V and 2 from J, leaving 12 bases between them. The V gene's germline CDR1 is SGHRS and CDR2 YFSETQ. The CDR3 totals 15 residues. CDR3 sequence: CASSLVGHGTYEQYF. DNA of the CDR3: TGCGCCAGCAGCTTGGTAGGACATGGGACCTACGAGCAGTACTTC.

There are many counts of this clonotype. This rearrangement joins TRBV6-2 or TRBV6-3 to TRBJ2-5; 9 bases align to TRBD1. CDR3 length: 14 amino acids. The J segment lost 5 bases and the V segment lost 2 bases, leaving 3 bases of the junction unmatched. Germline CDR1 MNHEY, CDR2 SVGEGT. In nucleotides, the CDR3 is TGTGCCAGCAGTTACGGGACAGGGAGTGAGACCCAGTACTTC. Residues: CASSYGTGSETQYF.

V is TRBV27 and J is TRBJ2-3, with 7 bases fitting TRBD2. The V segment lost 6 bases and the J segment 2 bases; nucleotides outside the gene matches: 11. Per the germline V gene, CDR1 is MNHEY and CDR2 is SMNVEV (reference sequence). This CDR3 is 16 amino acids long. The CDR3 sequence is CASRVLSGGLTDTQYF. Here the CDR3 DNA reads TGTGCCAGCAGGGTCTTATCGGGAGGACTCACAGATACGCAGTATTTT.

A word on this clonotype: Being one base from a much bigger clone, this may be a read error. V is TRBV7-8 and J is TRBJ2-7, with TRBD1 matching 7 bases. CDR3 length: 15 amino acids. Germline assignment: CDR1 SGHVS and CDR2 FQNEAQ. The J segment lost 0 bases and the V segment lost 3 bases, leaving 5 bases of the junction unmatched. This CDR3 reads CASSFVGTASYEQYF. The CDR3 nucleotides read TGTGCCAGCAGCTTTGTCGGGACAGCCTCCTACGAGCAGTACTTC. Based on the CDR3 plus reference TRBV7-8 and TRBJ2-7, the full variable domain is GAGVSQSPRYKVAKRGQDVALRCDPISGHVSLFWYQQALGQGPEFLTYFQNEAQLDKSGLPSDRFFAERPEGSVSTLKIQRTQQEDSAVYLCASSFVGTASYEQYFGPGTRLTVT.

The chain employs TRBV18 and TRBJ1-4, with unresolved D. Trimming removed 4 bases at V and 8 bases at J, with 17 bases between. The CDR3 length is 15 residues. In germline, CDR1 is KGHSH, CDR2 LQKENI. CDR3 in DNA: TGTGCCAGCTCACGCCTGGACGGGGTGGAGGAAAAACTGTTTTTT. This encodes CASSRLDGVEEKLFF.

This clonotype was seen repeatedly, ten times or more. The chain is built from TRBV7-9 and TRBJ1-1; D unclear. The V end was cut by 5 bases, the J end by 1 base, with 17 bases between. This CDR3 is built from 16 residues. CDR1 is SEHNR, CDR2 FQNEAQ, per germline (reference sequence). CDR3 in amino acids: CASSPSLGSANTEAFF. CDR3 sequence (DNA): TGTGCCAGCAGCCCCTCACTGGGCAGCGCGAACACTGAAGCTTTCTTT. The full variable domain, its missing parts supplied by reference TRBV7-9 and TRBJ1-1, is DTGVSQNPRHKITKRGQNVTFRCDPISEHNRLYWYRQTLGQGPEFLTYFQNEAQLEKSRLLSDRFSAERPKGSFSTLEIQRTEQGDSAMYLCASSPSLGSANTEAFFGQGTRLTVV.

Details on this clonotype: Just one base apart from a much larger clone, this may be a read error. This chain connects TRBV7-2 to TRBJ2-7; TRBD1 matches at 7 bases. This CDR3 spans 16 amino acids. V lost 3 bases, J lost 2 bases, and 10 bases stayed unmatched. Per germline, CDR1 SGHTA and CDR2 FQGNSA. CDR3 region: CASSFPGQRTAYEQYF. The CDR3 nucleotides are TGTGCCAGCAGCTTTCCGGGACAGAGAACCGCCTACGAGCAGTACTTC.

The rearrangement uses TRBV6-1 and TRBJ2-3; D not certain. Between the trimmed V and J ends, which lost 0 bases and 1 base, there was a span of 11 bases. This CDR3 is 16 amino acids long. The germline gives CDR1 MNHNS, CDR2 SASEGT. The CDR3 region has the DNA TGTGCCAGCAGTGAAGCGCGAGCTCGAGGCACAGATACGCAGTATTTT. Translating it yields CASSEARARGTDTQYF.

The J gene is TRBJ2-5, the V gene TRBV20-1; D possibly corresponds to TRBD2 (6 bases). The CDR3 is 13 amino acids. Germline V gene lookup returns CDR1 DFQATT and CDR2 SNEGSKA (reference sequence). V was shortened by 6 bases and J by 5 bases, with 16 bases between the two germline ends. The CDR3 loop is CSAEPREEETQYF. The DNA for the CDR3 is TGCAGTGCAGAACCAAGGGAGGAGGAGACCCAGTACTTC.

The chain recombines TRBV20-1 with TRBJ2-1, with 9 positions matching TRBD2. V lost 3 bases to trimming and J lost 6 bases; unmatched junction nucleotides: 12. Per germline, CDR1 DFQATT and CDR2 SNEGSKA (reference sequence). This CDR3 region has 16 residues. The CDR3 DNA sequence: TGCAGTGCTAGGACCTTGAGGCGGGAGGGGGTCAATGAGCAGTTCTTC. Translation: CSARTLRREGVNEQFF.